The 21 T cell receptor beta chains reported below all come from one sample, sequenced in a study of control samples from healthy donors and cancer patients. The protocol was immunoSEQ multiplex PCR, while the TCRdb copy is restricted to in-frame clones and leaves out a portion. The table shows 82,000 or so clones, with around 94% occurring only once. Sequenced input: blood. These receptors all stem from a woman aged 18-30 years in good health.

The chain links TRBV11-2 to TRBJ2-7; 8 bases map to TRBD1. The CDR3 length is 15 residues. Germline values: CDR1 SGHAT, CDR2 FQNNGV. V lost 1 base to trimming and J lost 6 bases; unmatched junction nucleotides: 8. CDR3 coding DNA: TGTGCCAGCAGCTTAGCGGGCAGGGGGCGTCTCGAGCAGTACTTC. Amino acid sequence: CASSLAGRGRLEQYF. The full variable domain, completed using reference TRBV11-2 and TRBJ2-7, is EAGVAQSPRYKIIEKRQSVAFWCNPISGHATLYWYQQILGQGPKLLIQFQNNGVVDDSQLPKDRFSAERLKGVDSTLKIQPAKLEDSAVYLCASSLAGRGRLEQYFGPGTRLTVT.

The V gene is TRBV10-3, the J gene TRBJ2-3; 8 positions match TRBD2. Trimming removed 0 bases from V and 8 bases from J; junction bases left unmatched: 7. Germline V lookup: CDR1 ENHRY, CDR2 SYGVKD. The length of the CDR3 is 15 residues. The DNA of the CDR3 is TGTGCCATCAGTGAGTCGAACGGGGGGGCAGTTACGCAGTATTTT. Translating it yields CAISESNGGAVTQYF.

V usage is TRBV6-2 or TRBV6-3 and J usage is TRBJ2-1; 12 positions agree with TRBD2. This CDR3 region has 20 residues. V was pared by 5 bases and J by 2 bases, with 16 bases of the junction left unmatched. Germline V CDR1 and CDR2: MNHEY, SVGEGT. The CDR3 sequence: CASSHGTSGRQQRAYNEQFF. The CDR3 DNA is TGTGCCAGCAGTCACGGGACTAGCGGGCGACAACAAAGGGCCTACAATGAGCAGTTCTTC.

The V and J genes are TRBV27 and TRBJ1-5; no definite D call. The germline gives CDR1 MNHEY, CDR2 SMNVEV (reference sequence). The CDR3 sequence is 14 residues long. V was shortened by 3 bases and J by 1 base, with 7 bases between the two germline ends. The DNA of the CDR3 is TGTGCCAGCAGTTTGGGTTACAGCAATCAGCCCCAGCATTTT. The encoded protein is CASSLGYSNQPQHF.

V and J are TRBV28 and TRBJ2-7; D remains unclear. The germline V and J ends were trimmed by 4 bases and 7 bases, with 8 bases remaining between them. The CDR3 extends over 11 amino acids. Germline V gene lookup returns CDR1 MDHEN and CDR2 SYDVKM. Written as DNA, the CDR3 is TGTGCCAGCAGTTCGGCCTCAGAGCAGTACTTC. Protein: CASSSASEQYF.

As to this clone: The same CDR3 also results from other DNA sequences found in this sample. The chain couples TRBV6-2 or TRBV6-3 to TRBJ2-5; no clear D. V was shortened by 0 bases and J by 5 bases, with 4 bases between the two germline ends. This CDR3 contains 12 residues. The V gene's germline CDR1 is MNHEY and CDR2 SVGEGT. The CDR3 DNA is TGTGCCAGCAGTTACTCGGTCGAGACCCAGTACTTC. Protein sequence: CASSYSVETQYF.

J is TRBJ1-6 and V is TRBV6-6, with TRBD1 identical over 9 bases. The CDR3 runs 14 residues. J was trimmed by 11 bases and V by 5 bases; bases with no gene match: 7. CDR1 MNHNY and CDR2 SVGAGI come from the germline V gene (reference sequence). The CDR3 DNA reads TGTGCCAGCAGTCCCGGACAGGGGAAGACACCCCTCCACTTT. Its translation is CASSPGQGKTPLHF.

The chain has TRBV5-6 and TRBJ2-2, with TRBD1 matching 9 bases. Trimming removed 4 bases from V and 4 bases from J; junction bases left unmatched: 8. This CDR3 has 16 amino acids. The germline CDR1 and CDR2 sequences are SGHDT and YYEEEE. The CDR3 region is CASSGFDRGFTGELFF. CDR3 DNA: TGTGCCAGCAGCGGTTTTGACAGGGGGTTCACCGGGGAGCTGTTTTTT.

The CDR3 bases are TGTGCCAGCAGGACTAGCGGGGCCTTCTACGAGCAGTACTTC. It specifies CASRTSGAFYEQYF. This chain joins TRBV28 and TRBJ2-7; TRBD2 aligns across 11 bases. Germline assignment: CDR1 MDHEN and CDR2 SYDVKM. V lost 6 bases to trimming and J lost 3 bases; unmatched junction nucleotides: 4. The CDR3 sequence is 14 residues long.

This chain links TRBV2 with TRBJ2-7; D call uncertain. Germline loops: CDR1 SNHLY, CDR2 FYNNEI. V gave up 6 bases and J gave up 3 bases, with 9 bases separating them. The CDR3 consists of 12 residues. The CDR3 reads CASRAWDYEQYF. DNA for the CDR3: TGTGCCAGCAGGGCATGGGACTACGAGCAGTACTTC.

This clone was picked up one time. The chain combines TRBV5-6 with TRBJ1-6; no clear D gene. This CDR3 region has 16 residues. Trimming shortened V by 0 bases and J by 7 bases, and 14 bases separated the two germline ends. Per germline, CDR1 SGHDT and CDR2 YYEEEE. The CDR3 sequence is CASSLAPVTGNSPLHF. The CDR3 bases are TGTGCCAGCAGCTTGGCCCCCGTGACGGGGAATTCACCCCTCCACTTT.

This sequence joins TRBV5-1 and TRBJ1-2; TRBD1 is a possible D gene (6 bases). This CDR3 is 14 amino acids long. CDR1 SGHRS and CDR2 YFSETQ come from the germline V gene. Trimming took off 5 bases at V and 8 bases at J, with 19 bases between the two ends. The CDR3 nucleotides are TGCGCCAGCAGTTTCGGCCGGGGGGCGAGGGGCTACACCTTC. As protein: CASSFGRGARGYTF.

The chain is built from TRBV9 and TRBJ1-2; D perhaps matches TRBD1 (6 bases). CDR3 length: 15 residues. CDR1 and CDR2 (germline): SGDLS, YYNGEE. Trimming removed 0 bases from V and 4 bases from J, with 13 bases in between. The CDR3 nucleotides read TGTGCCAGCAGCGTAGCTACAAGGACAGTCTATGGCTACACCTTC. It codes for CASSVATRTVYGYTF.

In nucleotides, the CDR3 is TGCGCCAGCTCCGACGGGACATACAATCAGCCCCAGCATTTT. Encoded protein: CASSDGTYNQPQHF. The chain combines TRBV10-2 with TRBJ1-5; D is perhaps TRBD1 (6 bases). The V end lost 8 bases, the J end lost 3 bases, and 14 bases lay between the germline ends. CDR1 and CDR2 from the germline V gene are WSHSY and SAAADI. The CDR3 consists of 14 residues.

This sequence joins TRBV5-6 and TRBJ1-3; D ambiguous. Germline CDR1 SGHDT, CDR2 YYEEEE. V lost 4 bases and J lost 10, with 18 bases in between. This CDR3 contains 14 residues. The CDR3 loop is CASSPGPAAVTIYF. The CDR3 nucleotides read TGTGCCAGCAGCCCCGGGCCGGCAGCAGTAACCATATATTTT.

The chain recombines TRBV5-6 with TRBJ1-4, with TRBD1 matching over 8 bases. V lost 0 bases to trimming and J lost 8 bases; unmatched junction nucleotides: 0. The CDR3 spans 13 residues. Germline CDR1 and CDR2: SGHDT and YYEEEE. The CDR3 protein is CASSLDRGEKLFF. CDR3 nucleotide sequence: TGTGCCAGCAGCTTGGACAGGGGGGAAAAACTGTTTTTT. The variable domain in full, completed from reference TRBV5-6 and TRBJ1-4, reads DAGVTQSPTHLIKTRGQQVTLRCSPKSGHDTVSWYQQALGQGPQFIFQYYEEEERQRGNFPDRFSGHQFPNYSSELNVNALLLGDSALYLCASSLDRGEKLFFGSGTQLSVL.

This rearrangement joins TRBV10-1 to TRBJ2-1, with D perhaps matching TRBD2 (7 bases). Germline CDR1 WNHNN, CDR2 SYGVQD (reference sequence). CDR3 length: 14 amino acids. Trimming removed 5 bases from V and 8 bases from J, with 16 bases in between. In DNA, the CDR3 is TGCGCCAGCAGTTCCCGCGGGGGCCTCGATGAGCAGTTCTTC. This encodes CASSSRGGLDEQFF.

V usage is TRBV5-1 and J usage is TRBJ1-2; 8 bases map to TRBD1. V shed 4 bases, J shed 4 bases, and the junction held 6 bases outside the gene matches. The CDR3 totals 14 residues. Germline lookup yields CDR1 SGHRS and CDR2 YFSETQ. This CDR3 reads CASSGDRGFYGYTF. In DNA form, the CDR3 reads TGCGCCAGCAGCGGCGACAGGGGTTTCTATGGCTACACCTTC.

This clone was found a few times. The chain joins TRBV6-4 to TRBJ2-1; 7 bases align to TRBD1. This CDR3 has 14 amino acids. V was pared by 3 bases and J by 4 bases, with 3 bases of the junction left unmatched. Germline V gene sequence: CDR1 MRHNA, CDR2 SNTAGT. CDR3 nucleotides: TGTGCCAGCAGTGAAGGGGGCTCATACAATGAGCAGTTCTTC. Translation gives CASSEGGSYNEQFF.

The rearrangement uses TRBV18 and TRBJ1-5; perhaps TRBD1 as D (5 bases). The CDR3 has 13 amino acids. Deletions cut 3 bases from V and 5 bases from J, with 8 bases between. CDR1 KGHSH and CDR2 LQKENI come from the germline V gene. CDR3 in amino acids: CASSPGVDQPQHF. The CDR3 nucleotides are TGTGCCAGCTCACCGGGGGTTGATCAGCCCCAGCATTTT.

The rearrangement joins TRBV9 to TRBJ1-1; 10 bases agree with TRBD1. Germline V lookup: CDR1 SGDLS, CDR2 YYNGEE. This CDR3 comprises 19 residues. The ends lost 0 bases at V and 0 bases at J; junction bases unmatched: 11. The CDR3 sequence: CASSVDFARDRGMNTEAFF. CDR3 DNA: TGTGCCAGCAGCGTAGATTTTGCCCGGGACAGGGGAATGAACACTGAAGCTTTCTTT.